A single sample gave rise to the 15 T cell receptor beta chains below, sequenced in a study of blood T cell repertoires in COVID-19. TCRdb's copy holds only in-frame clones and misses some; the assay was immunoSEQ multiplex PCR. Here the sample spans about 100,000 clones, about 90% being singletons. Sequencing was performed on peripheral blood. Receptors were obtained from a man aged 40-55 years with active or convalescent COVID-19.

The chain carries TRBV30 and TRBJ1-1, with D possibly being TRBD1 (6 bases). Germline V gene data show CDR1 as GTSNPN and CDR2 as SVGIG (reference sequence). The V end lost 5 bases, the J end lost 0 bases, and 10 bases lay between the germline ends. This CDR3 is 13 amino acids long. CDR3 bases: TGTGCCTGGCAGCGGACAGTGAACACTGAAGCTTTCTTT. As protein: CAWQRTVNTEAFF.

The chain couples TRBV6-2 or TRBV6-3 to TRBJ1-1; D is perhaps TRBD1 (5 bases). Germline assignment: CDR1 MNHEY and CDR2 SVGEGT. The germline V and J ends were trimmed by 5 bases and 4 bases, with 14 bases remaining between them. The CDR3 runs to 14 residues. CDR3 nucleotide sequence: TGTGCCAGCAGTCGCGACAGTCGCGTCACTGAAGCTTTCTTT. Encoded protein: CASSRDSRVTEAFF.

CDR3 amino acids: CASSYSKGLAGSINNEQFF. CDR3 bases: TGTGCCAGCAGTTACTCGAAAGGGCTAGCGGGGTCGATAAACAATGAGCAGTTCTTC. V and J are TRBV6-2 or TRBV6-3 and TRBJ2-1; 9 bases are a match to TRBD2. The CDR3 has 19 amino acids. Germline CDR1 and CDR2: MNHEY and SVGEGT. Germline trimming cut 0 bases from V and 5 bases from J; bases unmatched to any gene: 14.

The chain combines TRBV5-8 with TRBJ1-1; 8 bases are a match to TRBD1. Losses at the gene ends were 2 bases for V and 1 base for J; bases not matched to a gene: 7. Germline assignment: CDR1 SGHTS and CDR2 YDEGEE. The CDR3 runs 16 residues. The CDR3 region has the DNA TGTGCCAGCAGCTTCCCAGGGGGCGGAGGGAACACTGAAGCTTTCTTT. Protein sequence: CASSFPGGGGNTEAFF.

On this clone: An end of the junction does not agree with germline; a read error may underlie this. V gene TRBV5-4 combines with J gene TRBJ1-2; unclear D gene. There are 13 residues in the CDR3. The V gene's germline CDR1 is SGHNT and CDR2 YYREEE (reference sequence). The DNA of the CDR3 is TGTGCCAGCAGGTTGGGTGGGCAGGTCCTCTACACCTTC. Protein product: CASRLGGQVLYTF. Filled out from reference TRBV5-4 and TRBJ1-2, the complete variable domain reads ETGVTQSPTHLIKTRGQQVTLRCSSQSGHNTVSWYQQALGQGPQFIFQYYREEENGRGNFPPRFSGLQFPNYSSELNVNALELDDSALYLCASRLGGQVLYTFGSGTRLTVV.

This chain uses TRBV28 with TRBJ2-2; D possibly corresponds to TRBD1 (5 bases). Per the germline V gene, CDR1 is MDHEN and CDR2 is SYDVKM. Trimming pared 2 bases from V and 2 bases from J, leaving 9 bases between. The CDR3 is 15 amino acids. This CDR3 reads CASSLTDRNTGELFF. As DNA, the CDR3 is TGTGCCAGCAGTTTAACAGACAGAAACACCGGGGAGCTGTTTTTT.

The chain is built from TRBV4-1 and TRBJ2-2, with TRBD2 matching 7 bases. Germline V gives CDR1 MGHRA, CDR2 YSYEKL. This CDR3 contains 13 residues. After removal of 2 bases from V and 10 bases from J, the junction contained 4 bases not matched to a gene. The CDR3 region has the DNA TGCGCCAGCAGCCAATACCGACTAGCGGAGCTGTTTTTT. It translates to CASSQYRLAELFF.

The chain has TRBV7-9 and TRBJ2-1; maybe TRBD2 (6 bases). The CDR3 spans 15 residues. Germline CDR1 SEHNR, CDR2 FQNEAQ (reference sequence). Between the trimmed V and J ends, which lost 5 bases and 0 bases, there was a span of 11 bases. CDR3 DNA: TGTGCCAGCAGCGGTAGCGGAGTCTCCTACAATGAGCAGTTCTTC. It codes for CASSGSGVSYNEQFF.

This rearrangement joins TRBV10-3 to TRBJ1-2; D possibly corresponds to TRBD1 (6 bases). The CDR3 is 15 residues long. V was trimmed by 0 bases and J by 4 bases, leaving 12 bases between them. Germline V lookup: CDR1 ENHRY, CDR2 SYGVKD. CDR3 sequence reads: CAISESTGTLYGYTF. The CDR3 region has the DNA TGTGCCATCAGTGAGTCGACAGGCACACTCTATGGCTACACCTTC.

The chain recombines TRBV9 with TRBJ2-3; 8 bases are shared with TRBD1. The ends lost 4 bases at V and 6 bases at J; junction bases unmatched: 10. Per the germline V gene, CDR1 is SGDLS and CDR2 is YYNGEE. The CDR3 is 15 amino acids. The CDR3 loop reads CASSPIQGAQDTQYF. In DNA form, the CDR3 reads TGTGCCAGCAGCCCGATCCAGGGGGCGCAGGATACGCAGTATTTT.

The chain is built from TRBV24-1 and TRBJ2-1, with 8 bases that match TRBD1. Germline V gives CDR1 KGHDR, CDR2 SFDVKD. V lost 5 bases to trimming and J lost 3 bases; unmatched junction nucleotides: 8. This CDR3 has 16 residues. DNA of the CDR3: TGTGCCACCAGTGCGACCCCAGGGGGCCTCTACAATGAGCAGTTCTTC. This translates into CATSATPGGLYNEQFF.

This chain connects TRBV2 to TRBJ2-6; 7 bases match TRBD1. Unmatched junction bases numbered 4, after V lost 6 bases and J lost 2 bases. This CDR3 is built from 15 residues. CDR1 and CDR2 from the germline V gene are SNHLY and FYNNEI. The CDR3 loop is CASSSDRAGANVLTF. The CDR3 bases are TGTGCCAGCAGCTCCGACAGGGCTGGGGCCAACGTCCTGACTTTC.

The V gene is TRBV6-4, the J gene TRBJ1-5; 9 nucleotides line up with TRBD1. Trimming removed 5 bases from V and 6 bases from J; junction bases left unmatched: 5. From germline, CDR1 is MRHNA and CDR2 SNTAGT. The CDR3 has 14 residues. Here the CDR3 DNA reads TGTGCCAGCAGTCAACAGGGGGCCGGTCAGCCCCAGCATTTT. This translates into CASSQQGAGQPQHF.

The chain employs TRBV7-5 and TRBJ2-2; the D segment call TRBD1 is taken from the table without a DNA check. TRBV7-5 represents a pseudogene. CDR3 size: 17 residues. The CDR3 DNA is TGTGTCAGAAGCCAAAAAGGGACAGGGGGCAATACCGGGGAGCTGTTTTTT. Translating gives CVRSQKGTGGNTGELFF.

The chain uses TRBV19 and TRBJ1-5; D is unclear. The germline V and J ends were trimmed by 7 bases and 6 bases, with 16 bases remaining between them. The CDR3 has 14 residues. Germline V gene data show CDR1 as LNHDA and CDR2 as SQIVND (reference sequence). The CDR3 reads CASNPPVRGQPQHF. The CDR3 coding sequence is TGTGCCAGTAATCCCCCGGTCCGGGGTCAGCCCCAGCATTTT.